Included here is one T cell receptor (beta chain) sequence, with context. The data were obtained in a study of blood T cell repertoires in COVID-19. Across the whole study: Material from acute and convalescent COVID-19 was sourced from the United States, Italy and Spain. Sources were T cells, B-cell-depleted T cells, or PBMCs; the material itself was cDNA or gDNA.

As processed by the authors: Amplification of reference gene primers was used by the study to estimate nucleated cell counts. Sequencing was performed with immunoSEQ multiplex PCR; in TCRdb, only in-frame clones are kept and a portion is missing. Clone size and V and J calls were adopted from that table, with D and trimming inferred from the DNA. Of some 80,000 clones in the sample, around nine tenths are singletons; the top ten hold roughly a sixth. Germline lookup yields CDR1 MNHEY and CDR2 SVGEGT. The CDR3 runs 13 residues. The V end was cut by 6 bases, the J end by 6 bases, with 13 bases between.

The rearrangement links TRBV6-2 or TRBV6-3 to TRBJ2-3; D is unclear. The clonotype originates from a human donor in a cohort sampled during active COVID-19. What was sequenced was peripheral blood. The CDR3 nucleotides read TGTGCCAGCAGCCCTAGTGCGGCCGATACGCAGTATTTT. As protein: CASSPSAADTQYF.